The 30 T cell receptor beta chains in this list originate from one sample, sequenced in a study of cytomegalovirus exposure and HLA in healthy donors. The PCR contained 60 Vbeta and 13 Jbeta primers. Profiling relied on immunoSEQ multiplex PCR, and the TCRdb table lists in-frame clones only, not all of them. In the table there are 210,000 or so clones, more than 75% of which are singletons. The sequenced material came from PBMCs. Receptors were obtained from a human donor in good health.

This sequence joins TRBV28 and TRBJ2-5; 7 nucleotides align to TRBD2. Germline CDR1 reads MDHEN; CDR2 reads SYDVKM. The CDR3 extends over 16 amino acids. The junction had 14 bases not matched to a gene; V was cut back by 6 bases and J by 4 bases. CDR3 residues: CASRGTGGGRVETQYF. The CDR3 DNA is TGTGCCAGCAGGGGAACGGGCGGGGGTAGGGTAGAGACCCAGTACTTC.

The rearrangement uses TRBV7-2 and TRBJ2-1, with D perhaps matching TRBD1 (7 bases). This CDR3 has 15 residues. CDR1 is SGHTA and CDR2 is FQGNSA in the germline V gene. Trimming pared 3 bases from V and 7 bases from J, leaving 16 bases between. CDR3 sequence: CASSFSGRGVNEQFF. CDR3 bases: TGTGCCAGCAGCTTCTCGGGCAGGGGGGTGAATGAGCAGTTCTTC.

This chain uses TRBV15 with TRBJ1-4, with 7 positions matching TRBD1. CDR1 is LNHNV, CDR2 YYDKDF, per germline (reference sequence). J was trimmed by 8 bases and V by 5 bases; bases with no gene match: 14. CDR3 size: 16 residues. CDR3 DNA: TGTGCCACCAGCGGATCGTACCGGGACAGTGACGAAAAACTGTTTTTT. Its protein is CATSGSYRDSDEKLFF.

The chain joins TRBV28 to TRBJ1-4; 8 nucleotides match TRBD1. Germline CDR1 reads MDHEN; CDR2 reads SYDVKM. The CDR3 loop spans 17 amino acids. V lost 6 bases and J lost 2; bases outside the gene matches: 11. DNA for the CDR3: TGTGCCAGCAGCCGACAGGGGTGGGATAGTACTAATGAAAAACTGTTTTTT. Its protein product is CASSRQGWDSTNEKLFF.

CDR3 residues: CSVWTGNSYGYTF. Here the CDR3 DNA reads TGCAGCGTGTGGACAGGGAATAGCTATGGCTACACCTTC. The rearrangement uses TRBV29-1 and TRBJ1-2; TRBD1 matches 8 bases. CDR3 length equals 13 residues. Germline-derived CDR1 and CDR2 are SQVTM and ANQGSEA. V dropped 6 bases and J dropped 4; count of bases not matched to a gene: 7.

The chain has TRBV4-2 and TRBJ1-1, with TRBD1 identical over 9 bases. Per the germline V gene, CDR1 is LGHNA and CDR2 is YNFKEQ. The length of the CDR3 is 13 residues. Losses at the gene ends were 9 bases for V and 5 bases for J; bases not matched to a gene: 7. CDR3 sequence reads: CASRDRGRTEAFF. The CDR3 DNA reads TGTGCCAGTCGCGACAGGGGGAGGACTGAAGCTTTCTTT.

In DNA, the CDR3 is TGCGCCAGCAGCTTGACAGGGGGCGCGGCGGGAGGGCGAGAGACCCAGTACTTC. Its translation: CASSLTGGAAGGRETQYF. The chain couples TRBV5-1 to TRBJ2-5; D assignment may be TRBD1 or TRBD2 (9 bases each). V gave up 1 base and J gave up 4 bases, with 23 bases separating them. Germline CDR1 SGHRS, CDR2 YFSETQ. This CDR3 has 18 amino acids.

The V gene is TRBV11-2, the J gene TRBJ1-1, with a possible D match to TRBD1 (5 bases). CDR3 length equals 13 residues. Trimming left V 1 base short and J 6 bases short, with 9 bases between. The germline V gene encodes CDR1 SGHAT and CDR2 FQNNGV. CDR3 sequence reads: CASSLARVPEAFF. In DNA form, the CDR3 reads TGTGCCAGCAGCTTAGCCAGGGTTCCTGAAGCTTTCTTT.

The chain links TRBV6-1 to TRBJ1-2; TRBD1 is a possible D gene (5 bases). Germline loops: CDR1 MNHNS, CDR2 SASEGT. The CDR3 runs to 14 residues. With 6 bases removed from V and 7 bases from J, the gap between germline ends came to 18 bases. The CDR3 region has the DNA TGTGCCAGCAGAACGACAGAGCTTAAGACTGGCTACACCTTC. Residues: CASRTTELKTGYTF.

The genes are TRBV11-1 and TRBJ2-7; D may be TRBD1 (6 bases). From germline, CDR1 is SGHAT and CDR2 FQDESV (reference sequence). V dropped 7 bases and J dropped 2 bases, with 24 bases sitting between them. The CDR3 length is 17 residues. Here the CDR3 reads CASTTSWDTSRPYEQYF. The DNA of the CDR3 is TGTGCCAGCACCACCTCATGGGACACTTCAAGACCCTACGAGCAGTACTTC.

The V call is TRBV30, the J call TRBJ2-5; 7 nucleotides align to TRBD2. This CDR3 comprises 13 residues. The V gene's germline CDR1 is GTSNPN and CDR2 SVGIG (reference sequence). With 0 bases clipped from V and 5 bases from J, the junction kept 3 bases outside the gene matches. DNA of the CDR3: TGTGCCTGGAGTGTACGGGGGGTGGAGACCCAGTACTTC. As protein: CAWSVRGVETQYF.

This clone was detected once. This chain links TRBV6-6 with TRBJ1-3; 8 bases line up with TRBD1. In germline, CDR1 is MNHNY, CDR2 SVGAGI (reference sequence). Trimming at V came to 0 bases and at J to 2 bases, leaving 3 bases not matched to a gene. CDR3 length equals 16 residues. CDR3 in DNA: TGTGCCAGCAGTTACTCCGGACAGGGTACTGGAAACACCATATATTTT. Protein sequence: CASSYSGQGTGNTIYF.

The chain couples TRBV4-3 to TRBJ2-5; 9 bases match TRBD1. Near its end, the DNA agrees better with TRBJ2-7, so the J call may be wrong. This CDR3 region has 14 residues. In germline, CDR1 is LGHNA, CDR2 YSLEER. The CDR3 DNA follows: TGCGCCAGCAGCCAAGGAACAGGGGGCAACGAGCAGTACTTC. Its translation is CASSQGTGGNEQYF.

The chain is built from TRBV5-1 and TRBJ2-5; the match to TRBD2 covers 11 bases. The trim removed 0 bases at V and 1 base at J, leaving 8 bases unmatched. The CDR3 is 18 amino acids. CDR1 and CDR2 (germline): SGHRS, YFSETQ. The CDR3 spells CASSLETSGSGVQETQYF. The CDR3 region has the DNA TGCGCCAGCAGCTTGGAAACTAGCGGGAGTGGGGTCCAAGAGACCCAGTACTTC. Based on the CDR3 plus reference TRBV5-1 and TRBJ2-5, the full variable domain is KAGVTQTPRYLIKTRGQQVTLSCSPISGHRSVSWYQQTPGQGLQFLFEYFSETQRNKGNFPGRFSGRQFSNSRSEMNVSTLELGDSALYLCASSLETSGSGVQETQYFGPGTRLLVL.

The chain uses TRBV9 and TRBJ2-7; TRBD2 agrees at 12 bases. Germline V CDR1 and CDR2: SGDLS, YYNGEE. Unmatched junction bases numbered 9, after V lost 4 bases and J lost 7 bases. CDR3 length: 15 amino acids. Written as DNA, the CDR3 is TGTGCCAGCAGCCCCTCTAGCGGGAGGGCCGATGAGCAGTACTTC. It encodes CASSPSSGRADEQYF.

The chain combines TRBV19 with TRBJ2-7; 9 positions match TRBD1. V lost 5 bases, J lost 1 base, and 6 bases stayed unmatched. The germline V gene has CDR1 LNHDA and CDR2 SQIVND (reference sequence). The CDR3 loop spans 15 amino acids. DNA of the CDR3: TGTGCCAGTAGTGACCGGGACAGGGCTTCCTACGAGCAGTACTTC. It codes for CASSDRDRASYEQYF.

The chain joins TRBV5-1 to TRBJ2-2, with 11 bases aligning to TRBD2. There are 18 residues in the CDR3. The J segment lost 0 bases and the V segment lost 2 bases, leaving 6 bases of the junction unmatched. Germline values: CDR1 SGHRS, CDR2 YFSETQ. The DNA of the CDR3 is TGCGCCAGCAGCTTCGGACTAGCGGGTTTCGCGAACACCGGGGAGCTGTTTTTT. Amino acids: CASSFGLAGFANTGELFF.

The V and J genes are TRBV29-1 and TRBJ1-4, with D unresolved. Germline values: CDR1 SQVTM, CDR2 ANQGSEA. There are 12 residues in the CDR3. The V end lost 6 bases, the J end lost 4 bases, and 9 bases lay between the germline ends. DNA of the CDR3: TGCAGCGTCGAGGGATATAATGAAAAACTGTTTTTT. Amino acid sequence: CSVEGYNEKLFF.

This chain joins TRBV19 and TRBJ2-1; maybe TRBD1 (7 bases). There are 17 residues in the CDR3. The germline CDR1 and CDR2 sequences are LNHDA and SQIVND (reference sequence). Trimming shortened V by 6 bases and J by 10 bases, and 28 bases separated the two germline ends. This CDR3 is CASSVRIVRGASGEQFF. As DNA, the CDR3 is TGTGCCAGTAGCGTAAGGATAGTCAGGGGGGCTTCAGGGGAGCAGTTCTTC.

The genes are TRBV28 and TRBJ1-2, with D unresolved. Germline CDR1 reads MDHEN; CDR2 reads SYDVKM. The ends were cut back, 6 bases at V and 4 bases at J, with 15 bases in the middle. The CDR3 spans 14 residues. This CDR3 is CASSPPGSFYGYTF. Here the CDR3 DNA reads TGTGCCAGCAGCCCCCCCGGGTCCTTCTATGGCTACACCTTC.

CDR3 in amino acids: CASSFRQENTEAFF. CDR3 sequence (DNA): TGTGCCAGCAGTTTCCGACAGGAGAACACTGAAGCTTTCTTT. V usage is TRBV2 and J usage is TRBJ1-1, with D maybe TRBD1 (6 bases). V lost 5 bases and J 1 base, leaving 11 bases between the germline ends. The CDR3 consists of 14 residues. The germline V gene has CDR1 SNHLY and CDR2 FYNNEI. The full variable domain, with the rest looked up from reference TRBV2 and TRBJ1-1, is EPEVTQTPSHQVTQMGQEVILRCVPISNHLYFYWYRQILGQKVEFLVSFYNNEISEKSEIFDDQFSVERPDGSNFTLKIRSTKLEDSAMYFCASSFRQENTEAFFGQGTRLTVV.

The chain recombines TRBV23-1 with TRBJ2-6; D gene unclear. TRBV23-1 is marked as an open reading frame, function uncertain. Trimming shortened V by 3 bases and J by 0 bases, and 6 bases separated the two germline ends. The length of the CDR3 is 15 residues. The CDR3 is CASSHRFSGANVLTF. As DNA, the CDR3 is TGCGCCAGCAGTCACCGGTTCTCTGGGGCCAACGTCCTGACTTTC.

V is TRBV6-6 and J is TRBJ2-5; weak D call: TRBD2 (6 bases). Trimming removed 7 bases at V and 4 bases at J, with 13 bases between. The CDR3 length is 13 residues. Germline V CDR1 and CDR2: MNHNY, SVGAGI (reference sequence). The CDR3 DNA is TGTGCCAGCACGGGACGGCGGGGAGAGACCCAGTACTTC. This sequence encodes CASTGRRGETQYF.

V and J are TRBV9 and TRBJ1-1, with a possible D match to TRBD1 (5 bases). CDR3 size: 15 residues. V was shortened by 0 bases and J by 1 base, with 10 bases between the two germline ends. CDR1 is SGDLS, CDR2 YYNGEE, per germline. The CDR3 spells CASSVAGVSNTEAFF. CDR3 nucleotide sequence: TGTGCCAGCAGCGTAGCGGGGGTTTCGAACACTGAAGCTTTCTTT.

In the case of this clone: A read error may produce the germline difference seen at one junction end. The rearrangement links TRBV7-9 to TRBJ2-1, with D uncertain. The CDR3 contains 12 residues. CDR1 and CDR2 (germline): SEHNR, FQNEAQ (reference sequence). This chain's CDR3 is CSSSESYNEQFF. CDR3 sequence (DNA): TGTTCCAGCAGCGAGTCCTACAATGAGCAGTTCTTC.

The genes are TRBV2 and TRBJ1-5, with 7 nucleotides matching TRBD1. The CDR3 sequence is 15 residues long. Germline CDR1 and CDR2: SNHLY and FYNNEI. The ends lost 7 bases at V and 6 bases at J; junction bases unmatched: 12. CDR3 nucleotide sequence: TGTGCCAGCATTTCACAGGGGCTCCCCGGTCAGCCCCAGCATTTT. Protein sequence: CASISQGLPGQPQHF.

The chain employs TRBV5-1 and TRBJ2-1; 10 nucleotides agree with TRBD1. With 4 bases clipped from V and 9 bases from J, the junction kept 13 bases outside the gene matches. CDR3 size: 16 residues. The germline gives CDR1 SGHRS, CDR2 YFSETQ. The CDR3, as DNA: TGCGCCAGCAGCGTACAGTCGGGACAGGGGCTGAGTGAGCAGTTCTTC. It yields the protein CASSVQSGQGLSEQFF.

The CDR3 region has the DNA TGTGCCAGCAGCGTGAAACTAGCTCCAGAGACCCAGTACTTC. Translation gives CASSVKLAPETQYF. This chain connects TRBV5-4 to TRBJ2-5, with D perhaps matching TRBD2 (6 bases). Trimming removed 4 bases from V and 4 bases from J, with 14 bases in between. Germline-derived CDR1 and CDR2 are SGHNT and YYREEE (reference sequence). The CDR3 contains 14 residues. The full variable domain, its missing parts supplied by reference TRBV5-4 and TRBJ2-5, is ETGVTQSPTHLIKTRGQQVTLRCSSQSGHNTVSWYQQALGQGPQFIFQYYREEENGRGNFPPRFSGLQFPNYSSELNVNALELDDSALYLCASSVKLAPETQYFGPGTRLLVL.

The J gene is TRBJ2-5, the V gene TRBV6-6; the match to TRBD2 covers 12 bases. V was clipped by 2 bases and J by 2 bases; unmatched bases: 3. This CDR3 is built from 16 residues. CDR1 is MNHNY and CDR2 is SVGAGI in the germline V gene (reference sequence). CDR3: CASSYVLAGGQETQYF. For the CDR3, the DNA is TGTGCCAGCAGTTACGTACTAGCGGGAGGTCAAGAGACCCAGTACTTC.

This sequence joins TRBV29-1 and TRBJ1-1; no definite D call. V dropped 4 bases and J dropped 1 base, with 4 bases sitting between them. Germline CDR1 is SQVTM and CDR2 is ANQGSEA. The CDR3 extends over 11 amino acids. The CDR3 loop reads CSVAPNTEAFF. In nucleotides, the CDR3 is TGCAGCGTTGCTCCGAACACTGAAGCTTTCTTT.